This TCR beta chain stems from a study of blood T cell repertoires in COVID-19. About the research overall: T cells, B-cell-depleted T cells, or PBMCs provided the cDNA or gDNA that served as material.

Produced via immunoSEQ multiplex PCR; TCRdb's table is partial and in-frame only. The sample has 150,000 to 200,000 clones, roughly 81% seen once. Patients of the Seattle cohort, enrolled during active infection, were followed longitudinally. This CDR3 is 14 amino acids long. In germline, CDR1 is SGDLS, CDR2 YYNGEE. Trimming took 2 bases from V and 5 from J; bases not matched to a gene: 6. This clone was seen at least ten times. The TCR comes from a woman over 75 with COVID-19, enrolled during active disease. What was sequenced was peripheral blood. This rearrangement joins TRBV9 to TRBJ1-1, with TRBD1 matching over 7 bases. The CDR3 DNA reads as TGTGCCAGCAGCGTCAAGACAGGGCGGACTGAAGCTTTCTTT. This codes for CASSVKTGRTEAFF.